A single sample gave rise to the 16 T cell receptor beta chains below, sequenced in a study of CD8 T cells in Susac syndrome. Random-hexamer reverse transcription was applied to about 0.5 to 1 ug RNA. TCRdb reprocessed the immunoSEQ multiplex PCR reads via MiXCR and lists one record per CDR3 protein. The sample consists of more than 110,000 distinct CDR3 sequences, 85% to 95% of them appearing once. Sample: CD4+ T cells from PBMCs. These receptors were obtained from a human donor with Susac syndrome.

This clonotype is a singleton in its sample. This chain connects TRBV20-1 to TRBJ2-5; tentatively, D is TRBD2 (5 bases). Trimming shortened V by 6 bases and J by 4 bases, and 15 bases separated the two germline ends. CDR3 length: 13 amino acids. Germline V gives CDR1 DFQATT, CDR2 SNEGSKA (reference sequence). CDR3 amino acids: CSALTLARETQYF. The CDR3 nucleotides are TGCAGTGCCTTGACCCTAGCACGAGAGACCCAGTACTTC.

The rearrangement joins TRBV6-1 to TRBJ2-4; D gene unclear. With 8 bases removed from V and 0 bases from J, the gap between germline ends came to 20 bases. This CDR3 has 17 residues. CDR1 is MNHNS, CDR2 SASEGT, per germline. CDR3 nucleotides: TGTGCCAGCCCCGGGCCTCCTTATATTCTAGCCAAAAACATTCAGTACTTC. This sequence encodes CASPGPPYILAKNIQYF.

The J gene is TRBJ2-1, the V gene TRBV20-1; 8 bases are a match to TRBD2. Germline lookup yields CDR1 DFQATT and CDR2 SNEGSKA (reference sequence). The CDR3 sequence is 12 residues long. Trimming cost V 4 bases and J 6 bases; bases outside gene matches: 2. CDR3 nucleotide sequence: TGCAGTGCTACAAGCGGGGGCAATGAGCAGTTCTTC. This gives the protein CSATSGGNEQFF.

This clonotype was seen only once. This chain connects TRBV30 to TRBJ1-1; D is unresolved. In germline, CDR1 is GTSNPN, CDR2 SVGIG (reference sequence). The CDR3 is 12 amino acids. Trimming removed 4 bases from V and 0 bases from J, with 6 bases in between. CDR3 nucleotide sequence: TGTGCCTGGAAGACGGTGAACACTGAAGCTTTCTTT. Translation gives CAWKTVNTEAFF. The entire variable domain, with the rest obtained from reference TRBV30 and TRBJ1-1, is as follows: SQTIHQWPATLVQPVGSPLSLECTVEGTSNPNLYWYRQAAGRGLQLLFYSVGIGQISSEVPQNLSASRPQDRQFILSSKKLLLSDSGFYLCAWKTVNTEAFFGQGTRLTVV.

Written as DNA, the CDR3 is TGCGCCAGCAGCTTGGGGACTAGTCGGACCGTGAAAGAGACCCAGTACTTC. Protein sequence: CASSLGTSRTVKETQYF. This rearrangement joins TRBV5-1 to TRBJ2-5; TRBD2 matches 7 bases. The V gene's germline CDR1 is SGHRS and CDR2 YFSETQ. V shed 0 bases, J shed 3 bases, and the junction held 11 bases outside the gene matches. The CDR3 extends over 17 amino acids.

The chain joins TRBV20-1 to TRBJ2-7; 8 nucleotides agree with TRBD1. CDR1 DFQATT and CDR2 SNEGSKA come from the germline V gene (reference sequence). V trimming: 0 bases; J trimming: 3 bases; junction bases outside the gene matches: 4. This CDR3 is 14 amino acids long. The CDR3 nucleotides are TGCAGTGCTAGAGACAGGGGGCGCGTCTACGAGCAGTACTTC. This gives the protein CSARDRGRVYEQYF.

The chain links TRBV30 to TRBJ1-1; D not resolved. The V end was cut by 2 bases, the J end by 8 bases, with 12 bases between. Germline CDR1 reads GTSNPN; CDR2 reads SVGIG (reference sequence). The CDR3 spans 12 residues. The DNA of the CDR3 is TGTGCCTGGAGTAGTTCCGGAGACGAAGCTTTCTTT. This codes for CAWSSSGDEAFF. The full variable domain, in which reference TRBV30 and TRBJ1-1 provide the parts outside the CDR3, is SQTIHQWPATLVQPVGSPLSLECTVEGTSNPNLYWYRQAAGRGLQLLFYSVGIGQISSEVPQNLSASRPQDRQFILSSKKLLLSDSGFYLCAWSSSGDEAFFGQGTRLTVV.

About this clonotype: Germline is not matched at one junction end, which may reflect a read error. This rearrangement joins TRBV7-6 to TRBJ2-6, with a tentative D call TRBD2 (6 bases). This CDR3 comprises 18 residues. Per the germline V gene, CDR1 is SGHVS and CDR2 is FNYEAQ. The CDR3 loop reads CASSLAARGFSGANVLTF. The CDR3 DNA is TGTGCTAGCAGCTTAGCGGCAAGGGGTTTCTCTGGGGCCAACGTCCTGACTTTC.

The V and J genes are TRBV25-1 and TRBJ2-7; TRBD2 matches at 12 bases. The germline V gene encodes CDR1 MGHDK and CDR2 SYGVNS. The CDR3 extends over 18 amino acids. Losses at the gene ends were 5 bases for V and 2 bases for J; bases not matched to a gene: 13. The CDR3 coding sequence is TGTGCCAGCAGTCCCTCGAGCGGGGCTAGCGGGGGGGCCTACGAGCAGTACTTC. Its protein is CASSPSSGASGGAYEQYF.

The V gene is TRBV4-1, the J gene TRBJ2-3; D remains unclear. The CDR3 loop spans 15 amino acids. Trimming shortened V by 2 bases and J by 2 bases, and 11 bases separated the two germline ends. The germline V gene encodes CDR1 MGHRA and CDR2 YSYEKL. CDR3 nucleotide sequence: TGCGCCAGCAGCCAAAGGAGTGAGGCCACAGATACGCAGTATTTT. Protein sequence: CASSQRSEATDTQYF.

This chain connects TRBV7-8 to TRBJ2-5; the match to TRBD2 covers 7 bases. From germline, CDR1 is SGHVS and CDR2 FQNEAQ. The CDR3 extends over 15 amino acids. Losses at the gene ends were 4 bases for V and 2 bases for J; bases not matched to a gene: 7. The CDR3 DNA reads as TGTGCCAGCAGCTACCTCCGACTAGCTCAAGAGACCCAGTACTTC. This encodes CASSYLRLAQETQYF.

This rearrangement joins TRBV12-3 or TRBV12-4 to TRBJ2-3; D is perhaps TRBD2 (5 bases). The CDR3 sequence is 13 residues long. The ends were cut back, 4 bases at V and 3 bases at J, with 8 bases in the middle. CDR3 nucleotide sequence: TGTGCCAGCAGTTACCGGGGAACAGATACGCAGTATTTT. Protein sequence: CASSYRGTDTQYF.

J is TRBJ2-2 and V is TRBV28; possible D gene TRBD2, 6 bases. In germline, CDR1 is MDHEN, CDR2 SYDVKM. CDR3 length: 15 residues. V lost 5 bases and J lost 3, with 13 bases in between. CDR3 DNA sequence: TGTGCCAGCAGTCTAGGCGGAGGGTACACCGGGGAGCTGTTTTTT. As protein: CASSLGGGYTGELFF. The full variable domain, completed using reference TRBV28 and TRBJ2-2, is DVKVTQSSRYLVKRTGEKVFLECVQDMDHENMFWYRQDPGLGLRLIYFSYDVKMKEKGDIPEGYSVSREKKERFSLILESASTNQTSMYLCASSLGGGYTGELFFGEGSRLTVL.

The chain uses TRBV5-4 and TRBJ1-2; possibly TRBD1 for D (6 bases). The germline V gene encodes CDR1 SGHNT and CDR2 YYREEE (reference sequence). This CDR3 has 13 amino acids. The germline V and J ends were trimmed by 2 bases and 6 bases, with 11 bases remaining between them. The CDR3 loop reads CASSLSGGNGYTF. Written as DNA, the CDR3 is TGTGCCAGCAGCTTATCGGGGGGCAATGGCTACACCTTC.

The V gene is TRBV30, the J gene TRBJ2-2, with a weak D call TRBD1 (6 bases). Trimming shortened V by 3 bases and J by 7 bases, and 15 bases separated the two germline ends. Germline lookup yields CDR1 GTSNPN and CDR2 SVGIG (reference sequence). This CDR3 is 14 amino acids long. The CDR3 spells CAWREQGRGGELFF. CDR3 DNA: TGTGCCTGGAGGGAACAGGGCCGAGGCGGGGAGCTGTTTTTT.

CDR3 sequence: CSVPGLRDGYTF. The CDR3 DNA is TGCAGTGTGCCAGGGCTAAGAGATGGCTACACCTTC. J is TRBJ1-2 and V is TRBV20-1, with a possible D match to TRBD1 (5 bases). CDR1 DFQATT and CDR2 SNEGSKA come from the germline V gene (reference sequence). This CDR3 has 12 amino acids. Trimming removed 7 bases from V and 6 bases from J, with 15 bases in between.